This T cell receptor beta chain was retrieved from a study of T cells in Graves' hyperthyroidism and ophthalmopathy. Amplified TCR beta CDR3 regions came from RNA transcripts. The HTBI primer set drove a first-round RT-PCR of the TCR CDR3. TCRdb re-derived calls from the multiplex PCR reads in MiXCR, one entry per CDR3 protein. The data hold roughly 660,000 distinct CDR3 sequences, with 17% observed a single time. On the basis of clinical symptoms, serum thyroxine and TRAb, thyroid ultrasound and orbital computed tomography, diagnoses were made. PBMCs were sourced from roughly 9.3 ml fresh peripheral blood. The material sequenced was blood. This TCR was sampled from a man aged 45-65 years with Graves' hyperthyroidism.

The DNA of the CDR3 is TGCGCCAGCAGCTTCCTCGGGACACCTTCCTACGAGCAGTACTTC. Its translation: CASSFLGTPSYEQYF. J is TRBJ2-7 and V is TRBV5-1, with D maybe TRBD1 (6 bases). Germline V gives CDR1 SGHRS, CDR2 YFSETQ. The CDR3 is 15 residues long. Between the trimmed V and J ends, which lost 2 bases and 1 base, there was a span of 13 bases.